The rows below give T cell receptor beta chains drawn from one sample of a study of memory CD4+ T cells and cytomegalovirus serostatus. TCRdb keeps only in-frame clones here, not all; method: immunoSEQ multiplex PCR. The sample holds just under 60,000 clones, roughly 81% seen once. The sequenced sample was memory CD4+ T cells from blood. All receptors derive from an adult in good health and CMV-seronegative. Both conserved end residues are part of each CDR3. D genes are given only for firm matches. The listing skips clone size in some rows; elsewhere it reads once, few, many or a size class.

clone size: NA; J gene: TRBJ2-5; V gene: TRBV5-4; D gene: NA; CDR3 DNA: TGTGCCAGCAGCTTGGAAGGCGGCAGCGCAACCCAGTACTTC; CDR3 protein: CASSLEGGSATQYF
clone size: NA; J gene: TRBJ1-2; V gene: TRBV25-1; D gene: NA; CDR3 DNA: TGTGCCAGCAGTACGGGAAATGGAGGCTACACCTTC; CDR3 protein: CASSTGNGGYTF
clone size: NA; J gene: TRBJ2-7; V gene: TRBV6-1; D gene: TRBD1; CDR3 DNA: TGTGCCAGCAGCCGGACAGGGGGAGAGTACTTC; CDR3 protein: CASSRTGGEYF
clone size: NA; J gene: TRBJ2-1; V gene: TRBV7-2; D gene: NA; CDR3 DNA: TGTGCCAGCAGCTTAGTCGGTAGCGGCAGAGGTTCCACTTGGGGTGAGCAGTTCTTC; CDR3 protein: CASSLVGSGRGSTWGEQFF
clone size: NA; J gene: TRBJ2-7; V gene: TRBV2; D gene: NA; CDR3 DNA: TGTGCCAGCATACAGGCTTACGACGAGCAGTACTTC; CDR3 protein: CASIQAYDEQYF
clone size: NA; J gene: TRBJ1-2; V gene: TRBV19; D gene: TRBD1; CDR3 DNA: TGTGCCAGTAGTTACGGGACAGGGGGCTATGGCTACACCTTC; CDR3 protein: CASSYGTGGYGYTF
clone size: NA; J gene: TRBJ1-5; V gene: TRBV19; D gene: NA; CDR3 DNA: TGTGCCAGTATGTGGCAGGGAAGCAATCAGCCCCAGCATTTT; CDR3 protein: CASMWQGSNQPQHF
clone size: NA; J gene: TRBJ2-4; V gene: TRBV4-1; D gene: TRBD2; CDR3 DNA: TGCGCCAGCAGCCCGGGAAGGGCTCGGGAGGCAACCAAAAACATTCAGTACTTC; CDR3 protein: CASSPGRAREATKNIQYF
clone size: few; J gene: TRBJ1-2; V gene: TRBV11-2; D gene: NA; CDR3 DNA: TGTGCCAGCAGCTTAGAATTAGGGCAGGGGTCTTTCTATGGCTACACCTTC; CDR3 protein: CASSLELGQGSFYGYTF
clone size: NA; J gene: TRBJ1-3; V gene: TRBV5-4; D gene: NA; CDR3 DNA: TGTGCCAGCAGCTTACAGGGCTCTGGAAACACCATATATTTT; CDR3 protein: CASSLQGSGNTIYF
clone size: few; J gene: TRBJ1-5; V gene: TRBV4-1; D gene: NA; CDR3 DNA: TGCGCCAGCAGCCAAGTAACAACCAATCAGCCCCAGCATTTT; CDR3 protein: CASSQVTTNQPQHF
clone size: NA; J gene: TRBJ1-1; V gene: TRBV18; D gene: NA; CDR3 DNA: TGTGCCAGCTCACCCGGACAAGATGGGGCTGAAGCTTTCTTT; CDR3 protein: CASSPGQDGAEAFF
clone size: NA; J gene: TRBJ1-4; V gene: TRBV19; D gene: NA; CDR3 DNA: TGTGCCAGTAGTACAGATCATTCGGAAAAACTGTTTTTT; CDR3 protein: CASSTDHSEKLFF
clone size: NA; J gene: TRBJ1-2; V gene: TRBV7-9; D gene: NA; CDR3 DNA: TGTGCCAGCAGCCAACAACCCCGGGACTATGGCTACACCTTC; CDR3 protein: CASSQQPRDYGYTF
clone size: NA; J gene: TRBJ2-3; V gene: TRBV2; D gene: TRBD2; CDR3 DNA: TGTGCCAGCACGGGGCAGCGGGGTAGCACAGATACGCAGTATTTT; CDR3 protein: CASTGQRGSTDTQYF
clone size: NA; J gene: TRBJ1-5; V gene: TRBV5-4; D gene: NA; CDR3 DNA: TGTGCCAGCAGCGGGGGATGGGATCAGCCCCAGCATTTT; CDR3 protein: CASSGGWDQPQHF
clone size: NA; J gene: TRBJ1-2; V gene: TRBV2; D gene: NA; CDR3 DNA: TGTGCCAGCTCGGACAGAGGAGCGGTCTATGGCTACACCTTC; CDR3 protein: CASSDRGAVYGYTF
clone size: NA; J gene: TRBJ2-7; V gene: TRBV11-1; D gene: NA; CDR3 DNA: TGTGCCAGCAGCTTTTTGGGGACCAATTCCTACGAGCAGTACTTC; CDR3 protein: CASSFLGTNSYEQYF
clone size: NA; J gene: TRBJ2-7; V gene: TRBV28; D gene: TRBD1; CDR3 DNA: TGTGCCAGCAGTTTAGGCAGACAGGGCGAGCAGTACTTC; CDR3 protein: CASSLGRQGEQYF
clone size: NA; J gene: TRBJ1-5; V gene: TRBV18; D gene: TRBD1; CDR3 DNA: TGTGCCAGCACAGGGGCTGTGAGCAATCAGCCCCAGCATTTT; CDR3 protein: CASTGAVSNQPQHF
clone size: few; J gene: TRBJ2-7; V gene: TRBV14; D gene: NA; CDR3 DNA: TGTGCCAGCAGCCAAAACAGGGTGCCCTACGAGCAGTACTTC; CDR3 protein: CASSQNRVPYEQYF
clone size: NA; J gene: TRBJ1-1; V gene: TRBV18; D gene: NA; CDR3 DNA: TGTGCCAGCGGGATGGCAGCTAAGAACACTGAAGCTTTCTTT; CDR3 protein: CASGMAAKNTEAFF
clone size: few; J gene: TRBJ1-4; V gene: TRBV27; D gene: TRBD1; CDR3 DNA: TGTGCCAGCAGGAGGGACAGCCCTAATGAAAAACTGTTTTTT; CDR3 protein: CASRRDSPNEKLFF
clone size: NA; J gene: TRBJ2-3; V gene: TRBV29-1; D gene: TRBD1; CDR3 DNA: TGCAGCGGGGGGAGAGGCCAGGGGGTCAGCACAGATACGCAGTATTTT; CDR3 protein: CSGGRGQGVSTDTQYF
clone size: once; J gene: TRBJ1-2; V gene: TRBV10-3; D gene: NA; CDR3 DNA: TGTGCCATCAGTGCGTCCGGGACAACTCACCAGGGCTACACCTTC; CDR3 protein: CAISASGTTHQGYTF
clone size: NA; J gene: TRBJ1-4; V gene: TRBV6-1; D gene: NA; CDR3 DNA: TGTGCCAGCAGTGAACATCCCGGTAATGAAAAACTGTTTTTT; CDR3 protein: CASSEHPGNEKLFF
clone size: NA; J gene: TRBJ2-1; V gene: TRBV4-1; D gene: TRBD1; CDR3 DNA: TGCGCCAGCAGCCAAGGGCAGGGGGCCGGCAATGAGCAGTTCTTC; CDR3 protein: CASSQGQGAGNEQFF
clone size: once; J gene: TRBJ2-5; V gene: TRBV5-8; D gene: NA; CDR3 DNA: TGTGCCAGCAGCCTCGACAGATCTTGGGAGACCCAGTACTTC; CDR3 protein: CASSLDRSWETQYF
clone size: NA; J gene: TRBJ1-2; V gene: TRBV28; D gene: NA; CDR3 DNA: TGTGCCGGCAGAACGTACGGTCAGGGAACCAACTATGGCTACACCTTC; CDR3 protein: CAGRTYGQGTNYGYTF
clone size: NA; J gene: TRBJ2-7; V gene: TRBV14; D gene: TRBD1; CDR3 DNA: TGTGCCAGCAGCCGCACGACAGGGGTGGTAAACTCCTACGAGCAGTACTTC; CDR3 protein: CASSRTTGVVNSYEQYF
clone size: NA; J gene: TRBJ1-4; V gene: TRBV27; D gene: NA; CDR3 DNA: TGTGCCAGCAGTTTCAGGGTGGGCAGCTCCTATGAAAAACTGTTTTTT; CDR3 protein: CASSFRVGSSYEKLFF
clone size: NA; J gene: TRBJ1-4; V gene: TRBV5-5; D gene: NA; CDR3 DNA: TGTGCCACTCGGACAGACAGTGCAACTAATGAAAAACTGTTTTTT; CDR3 protein: CATRTDSATNEKLFF
clone size: NA; J gene: TRBJ1-2; V gene: TRBV30; D gene: NA; CDR3 DNA: TGTGCCTGGAGAACGGGGCAGAGGGGTGGCTACACCTTC; CDR3 protein: CAWRTGQRGGYTF
clone size: once; J gene: TRBJ2-1; V gene: TRBV5-1; D gene: NA; CDR3 DNA: TGCGCCAGCAGCTTGAGGGGAGATGAGCAGTTCTTC; CDR3 protein: CASSLRGDEQFF
clone size: NA; J gene: TRBJ2-2; V gene: TRBV29-1; D gene: NA; CDR3 DNA: TGCAGCGTTGCCGGGACTCACACCGGGGAGCTGTTTTTT; CDR3 protein: CSVAGTHTGELFF
clone size: NA; J gene: TRBJ2-7; V gene: TRBV18; D gene: TRBD1; CDR3 DNA: TGTGCCAGCTCACGGGGGACAGCCTACGAGCAGTACTTC; CDR3 protein: CASSRGTAYEQYF
clone size: NA; J gene: TRBJ1-5; V gene: TRBV4-2; D gene: NA; CDR3 DNA: TGTGCCAGCAGCCAAGAATCAGGGAGGTCGGGCAATCAGCCCCAGCATTTT; CDR3 protein: CASSQESGRSGNQPQHF
clone size: once; J gene: TRBJ2-7; V gene: TRBV2; D gene: NA; CDR3 DNA: TGTGCCAGCAGTGAGTTCAACGAGCAGTACTTC; CDR3 protein: CASSEFNEQYF
clone size: NA; J gene: TRBJ2-7; V gene: TRBV6-1; D gene: TRBD1; CDR3 DNA: TGTGCCAGCAGTAAGGACAGGGAATTACACGAGCAGTACTTC; CDR3 protein: CASSKDRELHEQYF
clone size: NA; J gene: TRBJ1-3; V gene: TRBV6-6; D gene: NA; CDR3 DNA: TGTGCCAGCAGTTACTCGCAGGGGCCATCTGGAAACACCATATATTTT; CDR3 protein: CASSYSQGPSGNTIYF
clone size: few; J gene: TRBJ1-2; V gene: TRBV5-1; D gene: NA; CDR3 DNA: TGCGCCAGCAGCTTGATGGGTACGGAGGGTGGCTACACCTTC; CDR3 protein: CASSLMGTEGGYTF
clone size: NA; J gene: TRBJ1-5; V gene: TRBV19; D gene: NA; CDR3 DNA: TGTGCCAGTAGTACCCAAGATCTATGGGCCCGGTGGCCCCAGCATTTT; CDR3 protein: CASSTQDLWARWPQHF
clone size: NA; J gene: TRBJ2-5; V gene: TRBV7-2; D gene: NA; CDR3 DNA: TGTGCCAGCAGCTTACTGTCGGTCCATGGAGAGACCCAGTACTTC; CDR3 protein: CASSLLSVHGETQYF
clone size: NA; J gene: TRBJ1-2; V gene: TRBV28; D gene: TRBD1; CDR3 DNA: TGTGCCAGCAGCAACATAGGGACAGGGCCGATCTATGGCTACACCTTC; CDR3 protein: CASSNIGTGPIYGYTF
clone size: NA; J gene: TRBJ2-3; V gene: TRBV19; D gene: NA; CDR3 DNA: TGTGCCAGTAGTTCCGGGGACGCCACAGATACGCAGTATTTT; CDR3 protein: CASSSGDATDTQYF
clone size: NA; J gene: TRBJ1-1; V gene: TRBV18; D gene: NA; CDR3 DNA: TGTGCCAGCTCACCTAGGACGGCCATGAACACTGAAGCTTTCTTT; CDR3 protein: CASSPRTAMNTEAFF
clone size: NA; J gene: TRBJ2-2; V gene: TRBV2; D gene: NA; CDR3 DNA: TGTGCCAGCAGCATCCTCCCTCGGGAAGCCGGGGAGCTGTTTTTT; CDR3 protein: CASSILPREAGELFF
clone size: NA; J gene: TRBJ1-2; V gene: TRBV7-2; D gene: TRBD1; CDR3 DNA: TGTGCCAGCACCCCGAGGGACAGGGCTACGTCCTATGGCTACACCTTC; CDR3 protein: CASTPRDRATSYGYTF
clone size: NA; J gene: TRBJ1-1; V gene: TRBV25-1; D gene: NA; CDR3 DNA: TGTGCCAGCAGAGAGACTACTAGAAACACTGAAGCTTTCTTT; CDR3 protein: CASRETTRNTEAFF
clone size: once; J gene: TRBJ2-1; V gene: TRBV30; D gene: TRBD1; CDR3 DNA: TGTGCCTGGCACGGACAGGGGGCGGAGAGTGAGCAGTTCTTC; CDR3 protein: CAWHGQGAESEQFF
clone size: NA; J gene: TRBJ2-6; V gene: TRBV25-1; D gene: NA; CDR3 DNA: TGTGCCAGCAAACGGACGGACTCTGGGGCCAACGTCCTGACTTTC; CDR3 protein: CASKRTDSGANVLTF